This T cell receptor beta chain was found in a study of blood T cell repertoires in COVID-19. Using immunoSEQ multiplex PCR, the repertoire was profiled, and TCRdb retains in-frame clones only, with some absent. The data contain approximately 390,000 clones, around nine tenths of them singletons. This CDR3 is built from 15 residues. Trimming took 0 bases from V and 8 from J; bases not matched to a gene: 8. Germline V gene sequence: CDR1 SGDLS, CDR2 YYNGEE. This receptor was identified in a woman aged 50 to 60 who had recovered from COVID-19. This sequence joins TRBV9 and TRBJ2-3; TRBD2 agrees at 8 bases. The sample taken for sequencing was PBMCs or T cells enriched from blood (not recorded which). As DNA, the CDR3 is TGTGCCAGCAGCGTAGCCCCTTCGGGGGGGACTACGCAGTATTTT. Translating it yields CASSVAPSGGTTQYF.